This T cell receptor beta chain was documented in a study of shared clonotypes between healthy human individuals. Findings and caveats of the study: About 5% of naive CD4 clonotypes were shared across four donors.

Here immunoSEQ multiplex PCR was the method, and the copy in TCRdb shows in-frame clones only, minus some. Of about 680,000 clones detected, roughly 72% appear once; the ten largest clones hold 1.5% to 2%. Worth noting for this clone: Its antigen is not identified.

The TCR was taken from a woman aged 30 to 39 in good health. The specimen sequenced was memory CD4+ T cells sorted from blood. As to subset: CD45RA-negative fraction.

The CDR3 DNA reads TGCGCCAGCAGCTTGGCCGGGACAGGGGTAAGTGGCGAGCAGTACTTC. Protein: CASSLAGTGVSGEQYF. The chain has TRBV5-1 and TRBJ2-7; TRBD1 matches 10 bases. The CDR3 loop spans 16 amino acids. In germline, CDR1 is SGHRS, CDR2 YFSETQ. V dropped 0 bases and J dropped 6; count of bases not matched to a gene: 9.